This T cell receptor beta chain appears in the sequencing data of a study of blood T cell repertoires in COVID-19 (dated by TCRdb to about 2020). Context from the whole study: Samples from collaborators originated in the United States, Italy and Spain and spanned both the acute and convalescent phases of COVID-19. The prospective study material was composed of cDNA or gDNA derived from T cells, B-cell-depleted T cells, or PBMCs. The dataset comprised deeply sampled blood TCRbeta repertoires from subjects exposed to, actively infected with, or recovered from COVID-19. The repertoires were released in a freely available public database intended as a resource for research on the immune response to SARS-CoV-2. Samples were obtained from the ongoing ImmuneRACE study (first 160 participants) and from 950 to 1,500 subjects provided by 6 global collaborators. The sample metadata nearly always contained a de-identified subject ID, COVID-19 status, age in years and sex. Where available, HLA class I and class II types were taken from metadata supplied by the sample provider and were not determined by assay-based typing. Overall results and qualifications from the work: The quantity of clinical and demographic metadata differed by source and by participant and was supplied without curation.

In Seattle, one collaborating source enrolled patients while the infection was active and tracked those patients longitudinally over the course of disease. The collaborating institutions used their own protocols to collect whole blood in K2EDTA tubes. For TCRbeta analysis, collaborators shipped samples as frozen whole blood, isolated PBMCs, or DNA extracted from either of those sample types. A note on this clone: The clone's antigen remains unknown. No much larger clone is present one base from it, and per-base qualities are unavailable.

TCRbeta CDR3 regions were amplified from genomic DNA by means of the immunoSEQ Assay, a bias-controlled multiplex PCR. The authors' analysis ran thus. Nucleated cell counts per sample were estimated from amplification of reference gene primers within the assay. Sequence reads were collapsed and filtered to measure the absolute abundance of every unique TCRbeta CDR3 rearrangement. For each sample, productive Simpson clonality was calculated as the square root of Simpson's diversity index across productive rearrangements. The table comes from immuneACCESS by way of TCRdb, which keeps in-frame sequences with V and J called. Part of the clones is missing from these tables; in studies checked, under half for an unresolved V gene and the rest for unknown reasons. The DNA was the basis for D and trimming; V, J and clone size are from that table. In this sample the table shows under 400,000 clones, roughly nine tenths of which occur a single time. The ten largest clones add up to roughly 2.9% of the sample.

For CDR1 and CDR2, the germline V gene (reference sequence) lists SEHNR and FQNEAQ. Trimming leaves V shorter by 4 bases and J shorter by 0 bases, with the junction holding 8 bases beyond the gene matches. The CDR3 goes from the cysteine to the phenylalanine over 17 residues. Only the CDR3 region is kept as DNA, spanning 51 bases read in frame from base 1. Here the chain combines TRBV7-9 and TRBJ2-3, with TRBD1 identical over 9 junction bases. This sequence originates from a woman aged 30 to 39 with COVID-19, enrolled during active disease. The sample comprised peripheral blood. The CDR3 is CASSSGTGWPSTDTQYF. In nucleotides, the sequence is TGTGCCAGCAGCTCGGGGACAGGGTGGCCTAGCACAGATACGCAGTATTTT.